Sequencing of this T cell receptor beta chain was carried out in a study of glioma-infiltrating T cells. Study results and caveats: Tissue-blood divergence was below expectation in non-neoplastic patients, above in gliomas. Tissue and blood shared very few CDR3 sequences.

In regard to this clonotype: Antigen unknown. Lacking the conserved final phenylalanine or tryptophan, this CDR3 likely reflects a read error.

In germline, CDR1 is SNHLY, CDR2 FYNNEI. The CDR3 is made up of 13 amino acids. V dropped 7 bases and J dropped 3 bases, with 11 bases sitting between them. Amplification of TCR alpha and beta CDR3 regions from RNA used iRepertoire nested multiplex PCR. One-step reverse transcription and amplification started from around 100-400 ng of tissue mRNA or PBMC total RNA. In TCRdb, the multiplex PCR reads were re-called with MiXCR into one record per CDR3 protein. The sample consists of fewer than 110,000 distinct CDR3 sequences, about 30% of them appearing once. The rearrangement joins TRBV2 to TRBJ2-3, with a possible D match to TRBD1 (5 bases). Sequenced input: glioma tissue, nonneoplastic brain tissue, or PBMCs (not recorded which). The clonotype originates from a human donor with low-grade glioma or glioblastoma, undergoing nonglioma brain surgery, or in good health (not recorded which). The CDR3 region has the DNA TGTGCCAGCACCCTGGACATGACAGATACGCAGTATTGT. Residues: CASTLDMTDTQYC.